This record concerns one TCR beta chain sequence. What it binds is unknown. These data are taken from a study of cytomegalovirus exposure and HLA in healthy donors. Study-level points and caveats: The study listed approximately 160 cytomegalovirus-associated TCR beta chains. The likely origin of a cluster of highly shared sequence variants was a sequencing artifact. At a 0.05 false discovery rate, a later analysis found some 18,000 TCR beta sequences to be associated with HLA alleles.

Researchers ran the PCR with 60 Vbeta and 13 Jbeta primers. Profiling relied on immunoSEQ multiplex PCR, and the TCRdb table lists in-frame clones only, not all of them. Of 120,000 or so clones in the sample, over 75% were seen once. The CDR3 has 13 amino acids. The V and J ends lost 7 bases and 1 base respectively, with 9 bases between them. Germline values: CDR1 MRHNA, CDR2 SNTAGT. The chain joins TRBV6-4 to TRBJ2-3; D unclear. Sequenced material: PBMCs. The TCR comes from a man aged 35 to 55 in good health and CMV-seronegative. CDR3 loop: CASKASGTDTQYF. The CDR3 DNA reads TGTGCCAGCAAAGCTAGTGGCACAGATACGCAGTATTTT.